This T cell receptor (beta chain) was sequenced during a study of T-cell reconstitution after alpha-beta-depleted transplantation in children. The CDR3 is 17 residues long. The germline V gene has CDR1 SQVTM and CDR2 ANQGSEA. Trimming at V came to 8 bases and at J to 0 bases, leaving 16 bases not matched to a gene. This clonotype appeared many times. Unique molecular identifiers were incorporated during preparation of the TCRbeta library. Via MiXCR, TCRdb re-called the PCR reads, giving one row per CDR3 protein. This table has approximately 300,000 distinct CDR3 sequences, 11% appearing once. The rearrangement links TRBV29-1 to TRBJ1-3, with 7 positions matching TRBD1. The clonotype comes from a male patient between 2 and 10 years old who had a stem cell transplant for chronic granulomatous disease, so the T cells may come from the graft donor. The sample here was peripheral blood, taken 180 days after TCRalphabeta/CD19-depleted stem cell transplant. Here the CDR3 reads CSSPQGGTSGSGNTIYF. DNA of the CDR3: TGCAGCTCCCCGCAGGGGGGAACCTCGGGCTCTGGAAACACCATATATTTT.